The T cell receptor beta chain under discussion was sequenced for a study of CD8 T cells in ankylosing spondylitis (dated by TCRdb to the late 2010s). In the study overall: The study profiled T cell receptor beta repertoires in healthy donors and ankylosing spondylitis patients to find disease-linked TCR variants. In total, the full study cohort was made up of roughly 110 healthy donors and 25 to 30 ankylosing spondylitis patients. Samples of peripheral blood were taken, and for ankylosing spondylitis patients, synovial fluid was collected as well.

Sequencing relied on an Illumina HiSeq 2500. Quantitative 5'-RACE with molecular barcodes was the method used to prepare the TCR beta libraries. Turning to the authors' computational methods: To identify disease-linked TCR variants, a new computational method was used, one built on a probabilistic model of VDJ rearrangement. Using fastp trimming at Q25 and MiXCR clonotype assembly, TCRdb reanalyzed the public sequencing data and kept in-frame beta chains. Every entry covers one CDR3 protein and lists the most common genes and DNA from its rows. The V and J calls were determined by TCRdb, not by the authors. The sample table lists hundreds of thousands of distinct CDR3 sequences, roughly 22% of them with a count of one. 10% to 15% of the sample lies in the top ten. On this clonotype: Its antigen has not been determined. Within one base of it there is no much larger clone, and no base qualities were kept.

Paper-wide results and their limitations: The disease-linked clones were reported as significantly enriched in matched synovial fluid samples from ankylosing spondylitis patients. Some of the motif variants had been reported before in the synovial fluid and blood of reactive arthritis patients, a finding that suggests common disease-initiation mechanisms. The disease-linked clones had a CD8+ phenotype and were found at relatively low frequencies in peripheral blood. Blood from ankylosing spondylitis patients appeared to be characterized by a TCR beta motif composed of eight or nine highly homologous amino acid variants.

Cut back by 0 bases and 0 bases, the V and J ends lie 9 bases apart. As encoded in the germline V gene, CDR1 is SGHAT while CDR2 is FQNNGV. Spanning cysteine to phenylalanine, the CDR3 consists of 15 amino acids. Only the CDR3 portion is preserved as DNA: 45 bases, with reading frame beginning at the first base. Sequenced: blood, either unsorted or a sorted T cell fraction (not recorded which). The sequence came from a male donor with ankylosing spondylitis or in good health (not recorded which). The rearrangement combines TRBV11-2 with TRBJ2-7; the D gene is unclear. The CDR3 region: CASSLEASRSYEQYF. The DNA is TGTGCCAGCAGCTTAGAGGCCTCCCGCTCCTACGAGCAGTACTTC.